This T cell receptor (beta chain) was recorded in a study of human T cells and chemical hapten exposure. TCRdb re-derived calls from the RACE reads in MiXCR, one entry per CDR3 protein. Among around 130,000 distinct CDR3 sequences, approximately 9% were seen once, and the ten largest hold roughly 1.8%. On this clonotype: Its antigen is not known.

Sample time point: healthy volunteer bleed at 2 weeks. Unfractionated whole blood served as the source for total RNA extraction. Study-level points and caveats: No alteration of TCRs above 1 in 1000 frequency was seen with DPC sensitization.

Source material: whole blood. The TCR sequence derives from a male donor in good health. Some clones in this sample may be carry-over from other donors' samples.

The CDR3 is CASSPQGAAEAFF. The CDR3 nucleotides read TGTGCCAGCTCACCCCAGGGGGCCGCTGAAGCTTTCTTT. The gene calls are TRBV18 and TRBJ1-1; 8 bases align to TRBD1. This CDR3 has 13 amino acids. The V gene's germline CDR1 is KGHSH and CDR2 LQKENI. V shed 3 bases and J 6 bases; nucleotides not matched to a gene: 3. The variable domain in full, completed from reference TRBV18 and TRBJ1-1, reads NAGVMQNPRHLVRRRGQEARLRCSPMKGHSHVYWYRQLPEEGLKFMVYLQKENIIDESGMPKERFSAEFPKEGPSILRIQQVVRGDSAAYFCASSPQGAAEAFFGQGTRLTVV.